The 23 T cell receptor beta chains below come from one sample, sequenced in a study of lymphopenia after photon versus proton radiotherapy. TCRdb keeps only in-frame clones here, not all; method: immunoSEQ multiplex PCR. The profile covers about 65,000 clones, with approximately 87% appearing a single time and roughly a tenth taken by the ten largest. Specimen: peripheral blood, collected from a patient treated with proton-based radiotherapy. These receptors were obtained from a man at least 80 years old with esophageal cancer.

The gene calls are TRBV5-4 and TRBJ1-2, with D unresolved. CDR1 and CDR2 (germline): SGHNT, YYREEE (reference sequence). The CDR3 extends over 13 amino acids. Trimming left V 0 bases short and J 4 bases short, with 7 bases between. The CDR3 sequence is CASSLGMGYGYTF. Written as DNA, the CDR3 is TGTGCCAGCAGCTTGGGTATGGGCTATGGCTACACCTTC.

The chain carries TRBV7-2 and TRBJ1-3, with a possible D match to TRBD1 (5 bases). The CDR3 sequence is 19 residues long. CDR1 and CDR2 (germline): SGHTA, FQGNSA. V lost 2 bases to trimming and J lost 1 base, with 21 bases between them. The CDR3 DNA reads as TGTGCCAGCAGCTTAAATCCGGGACTTCCAAAAGGGTCTGGAAACACCATATATTTT. It translates to CASSLNPGLPKGSGNTIYF.

The gene calls are TRBV7-2 and TRBJ1-6, with 7 bases fitting TRBD1. CDR1 and CDR2 from the germline V gene are SGHTA and FQGNSA. The CDR3 has 14 amino acids. J was trimmed by 6 bases and V by 6 bases; bases with no gene match: 5. For the CDR3, the DNA is TGTGCCAGCAGACAGGGACAGTCTAATTCACCCCTCCACTTT. It yields the protein CASRQGQSNSPLHF.

Turning to this clone: A read error may account for a junction end that differs from germline. The chain carries TRBV7-7 and TRBJ2-5; D may be TRBD1 or TRBD2 (7 bases each). This CDR3 contains 16 residues. Germline V CDR1 and CDR2: SSHAT, FNYEAQ (reference sequence). This CDR3 is CASSLDLPRGGETQYF. For the CDR3, the DNA is TGTGCTAGCAGCTTAGACCTTCCCAGGGGGGGGGAGACCCAGTACTTC.

The V and J genes are TRBV5-1 and TRBJ2-1, with 8 nucleotides matching TRBD1. CDR1 and CDR2 (germline): SGHRS, YFSETQ. J lost 8 bases, V lost 1 base, and 5 bases had no gene match. The CDR3 sequence is 14 residues long. DNA of the CDR3: TGCGCCAGCAGCTTGATGAACAGGGGGTATGAGCAGTTCTTC. The encoded protein is CASSLMNRGYEQFF.

This clone was picked up a small number of times. This sequence joins TRBV2 and TRBJ2-2; D gene ambiguous. This CDR3 is 15 amino acids long. With 3 bases removed from V and 6 bases from J, the gap between germline ends came to 14 bases. CDR1 and CDR2 (germline): SNHLY, FYNNEI. The DNA for the CDR3 is TGTGCCAGCAGTGACGTCATTATGTCCCCCGGGGAGCTGTTTTTT. This encodes CASSDVIMSPGELFF.

The chain recombines TRBV27 with TRBJ2-7; the D gene is possibly TRBD2 (5 bases). Looked up from germline, CDR1 is MNHEY and CDR2 is SMNVEV (reference sequence). This CDR3 is built from 17 residues. Trimming pared 1 base from V and 5 bases from J, leaving 21 bases between. CDR3 nucleotides: TGTGCCAGCAGTTTATTAGGAGGTCCTAACCGGTCGCACGAGCAGTACTTC. This codes for CASSLLGGPNRSHEQYF.

The chain has TRBV18 and TRBJ2-5; no definite D call. The end of the DNA is better explained by TRBJ2-7, so the J call may be wrong. Germline assignment: CDR1 KGHSH and CDR2 LQKENI. CDR3 length: 15 residues. The CDR3 DNA follows: TGTGCCAGCTCGCCCGGAGAAGGTATTTCCAACGAGCAGTACTTC. Protein: CASSPGEGISNEQYF.

The chain employs TRBV19 and TRBJ1-6; possibly TRBD1 for D (5 bases). The V gene lost 1 base and the J gene lost 7 bases, with 11 bases spanning the gap. Germline CDR1 reads LNHDA; CDR2 reads SQIVND (reference sequence). This CDR3 comprises 15 residues. This CDR3 is CASSIGGVGNSPLHF. Here the CDR3 DNA reads TGTGCCAGTAGTATAGGGGGGGTCGGGAATTCACCCCTCCACTTT. Full variable domain (rest looked up from reference TRBV19 and TRBJ1-6): DGGITQSPKYLFRKEGQNVTLSCEQNLNHDAMYWYRQDPGQGLRLIYYSQIVNDFQKGDIAEGYSVSREKKESFPLTVTSAQKNPTAFYLCASSIGGVGNSPLHFGNGTRLTVT.

The gene calls are TRBV10-3 and TRBJ2-1; TRBD2 agrees at 10 bases. With V trimmed by 10 bases and J by 5 bases, 8 bases remained unmatched. The CDR3 length is 14 residues. From germline, CDR1 is ENHRY and CDR2 SYGVKD. CDR3: CATGGLAGDNEQFF. The CDR3, as DNA: TGTGCCACCGGGGGGCTAGCGGGAGACAATGAGCAGTTCTTC.

The chain carries TRBV4-3 and TRBJ1-2; 10 bases agree with TRBD1. Germline assignment: CDR1 LGHNA and CDR2 YSLEER. The length of the CDR3 is 16 residues. V shed 1 base and J 4 bases; nucleotides not matched to a gene: 6. The CDR3 DNA reads as TGCGCCAGCAGCCAAGGGGGACAGGGGCGATCCTATGGCTACACCTTC. Translation: CASSQGGQGRSYGYTF.

The chain joins TRBV7-2 to TRBJ1-1; D call uncertain. CDR3 length: 13 amino acids. Trimming removed 1 base from V and 1 base from J, with 4 bases in between. Germline loops: CDR1 SGHTA, CDR2 FQGNSA. Written as DNA, the CDR3 is TGTGCCAGCAGCTTAGGCCAGAACACTGAAGCTTTCTTT. Its protein is CASSLGQNTEAFF.

The chain joins TRBV27 to TRBJ2-2; D gene ambiguous. The ends were cut back, 3 bases at V and 7 bases at J, with 15 bases in the middle. Germline lookup yields CDR1 MNHEY and CDR2 SMNVEV (reference sequence). There are 15 residues in the CDR3. The CDR3 loop reads CASSFSQAFIGELFF. In DNA form, the CDR3 reads TGTGCCAGCAGTTTTTCCCAGGCGTTCATCGGGGAGCTGTTTTTT.

The V and J genes are TRBV7-9 and TRBJ2-2; possibly TRBD1 or TRBD2 for D (7 bases each). CDR1 and CDR2 from the germline V gene are SEHNR and FQNEAQ (reference sequence). With 3 bases removed from V and 2 bases from J, the gap between germline ends came to 13 bases. The CDR3 is 16 amino acids. CDR3 nucleotides: TGTGCCAGCAGCTTCGGGGGGACAGATAACACCGGGGAGCTGTTTTTT. Residues: CASSFGGTDNTGELFF.

The CDR3 sequence: CASSLTSGAWETQYF. Here the CDR3 DNA reads TGTGCCAGCAGTTTAACCAGCGGGGCGTGGGAGACCCAGTACTTC. The chain carries TRBV27 and TRBJ2-5; 7 nucleotides align to TRBD2. With 2 bases clipped from V and 5 bases from J, the junction kept 8 bases outside the gene matches. The CDR3 contains 15 residues. Germline values: CDR1 MNHEY, CDR2 SMNVEV (reference sequence).

This clone was detected a few times. V is TRBV27 and J is TRBJ2-6; D gene ambiguous. V was shortened by 3 bases and J by 1 base, with 7 bases between the two germline ends. CDR1 is MNHEY and CDR2 is SMNVEV in the germline V gene (reference sequence). The CDR3 runs 15 residues. CDR3 loop: CASSFDGSGANVLTF. The CDR3, as DNA: TGTGCCAGCAGTTTTGACGGATCTGGGGCCAACGTCCTGACTTTC.

Notes on this clone: Different DNA sequences within this sample yield the same CDR3. This rearrangement joins TRBV2 to TRBJ2-5; 10 bases match TRBD2. CDR3 length: 15 residues. Losses at the gene ends were 5 bases for V and 5 bases for J; bases not matched to a gene: 8. Germline V gene lookup returns CDR1 SNHLY and CDR2 FYNNEI. The CDR3 loop is CASSILAGVEETQYF. DNA for the CDR3: TGTGCCAGCAGTATTCTAGCGGGAGTGGAGGAGACCCAGTACTTC. The full variable domain, rest sourced from reference TRBV2 and TRBJ2-5, is EPEVTQTPSHQVTQMGQEVILRCVPISNHLYFYWYRQILGQKVEFLVSFYNNEISEKSEIFDDQFSVERPDGSNFTLKIRSTKLEDSAMYFCASSILAGVEETQYFGPGTRLLVL.

The chain is built from TRBV5-1 and TRBJ1-1; D not resolved. V dropped 7 bases and J dropped 2 bases, with 12 bases sitting between them. This CDR3 is 13 amino acids long. The germline gives CDR1 SGHRS, CDR2 YFSETQ. The chain's CDR3 is CASAKTANTEAFF. DNA of the CDR3: TGCGCCAGCGCAAAAACTGCTAACACTGAAGCTTTCTTT.

The chain joins TRBV6-6 to TRBJ2-7, with no clear D. The CDR3 contains 13 residues. The V end was cut by 0 bases, the J end by 4 bases, with 7 bases between. Germline CDR1 and CDR2: MNHNY and SVGAGI (reference sequence). CDR3: CASSYSNSYEQYF. Here the CDR3 DNA reads TGTGCCAGCAGTTACTCAAACTCGTACGAGCAGTACTTC.

This clone was recorded only once. This chain joins TRBV29-1 and TRBJ2-5; no clear D gene. This CDR3 is 15 amino acids long. The germline gives CDR1 SQVTM, CDR2 ANQGSEA. Deletions cut 4 bases from V and 3 bases from J, with 18 bases between. CDR3 bases: TGCAGCGTTGGTAAATCTGGAAATGTGGAAGAGACCCAGTACTTC. Its protein is CSVGKSGNVEETQYF.

This chain links TRBV9 with TRBJ2-3; no definite D call. V was shortened by 0 bases and J by 2 bases, with 7 bases between the two germline ends. The length of the CDR3 is 14 residues. Germline V gives CDR1 SGDLS, CDR2 YYNGEE. The CDR3 coding sequence is TGTGCCAGCAGCGTAGATGGGTTCACAGATACGCAGTATTTT. Protein sequence: CASSVDGFTDTQYF.

The J gene is TRBJ1-6, the V gene TRBV19, with 7 bases aligning to TRBD1. V gave up 3 bases and J gave up 7 bases; unmatched junction bases: 3. This CDR3 region has 14 residues. Germline V gene lookup returns CDR1 LNHDA and CDR2 SQIVND (reference sequence). DNA for the CDR3: TGTGCCAGTAGTATTGCAGGGGGGAATTCACCCCTCCACTTT. Protein: CASSIAGGNSPLHF.

The V gene is TRBV13, the J gene TRBJ2-1, with 13 bases fitting TRBD2. V was pared by 1 base and J by 1 base, with 4 bases of the junction left unmatched. Germline assignment: CDR1 PRHDT and CDR2 FYEKMQ (reference sequence). The CDR3 is made up of 18 amino acids. The CDR3 DNA reads TGTGCCAGCAGCTTAGAACTAGCGGGGGGGCTTTCCTACAATGAGCAGTTCTTC. Translation: CASSLELAGGLSYNEQFF.